Listed below are T cell receptor beta chains from one sample, sequenced in a study of CD8 T cells in ankylosing spondylitis. TCRdb analysed the 5' RACE reads with MiXCR anew, one entry per CDR3 protein. The sample contains hundreds of thousands of distinct CDR3 sequences, approximately 22% of which appear only once. Sample: blood, either unsorted or a sorted T cell fraction (not recorded which). The receptor source for this set is a male donor with ankylosing spondylitis or in good health (not recorded which). The CDR3 runs from the conserved cysteine through the conserved F or W. The order of the fields is V gene, J gene, clone size, D gene, CDR3 protein, CDR3 DNA. D genes are given only for firm matches. Some rows mark clone size as missing; the rest say once, few, many or name a class of expanded clone.

v_gene: TRBV6-1
j_gene: TRBJ2-5
abundance: few
d_gene: TRBD1
CDR3aa: CASREDRVQETQYF
CDR3nt: TGTGCCAGCAGGGAGGACAGGGTACAAGAGACCCAGTACTTC

v_gene: TRBV10-3
j_gene: TRBJ2-7
abundance: few
d_gene: .
CDR3aa: CAISDRVTYEQYF
CDR3nt: TGTGCCATCAGTGATCGAGTGACCTACGAGCAGTACTTC

v_gene: TRBV2
j_gene: TRBJ2-5
abundance: .
d_gene: .
CDR3aa: CASSETGQAPGTQYF
CDR3nt: TGTGCCAGCAGTGAAACGGGGCAGGCACCGGGGACCCAGTACTTC

v_gene: TRBV9
j_gene: TRBJ2-1
abundance: few
d_gene: .
CDR3aa: CASSVEGFHSYNEQFF
CDR3nt: TGTGCCAGCAGCGTAGAAGGCTTCCACTCCTACAATGAGCAGTTCTTC

v_gene: TRBV18
j_gene: TRBJ2-3
abundance: few
d_gene: .
CDR3aa: CASSLGTYPDTQYF
CDR3nt: TGTGCCAGCTCACTCGGGACTTACCCAGATACGCAGTATTTT

v_gene: TRBV28
j_gene: TRBJ2-1
abundance: few
d_gene: .
CDR3aa: CASSPRRSYNEQFF
CDR3nt: TGTGCCAGCAGTCCAAGGCGCTCCTACAATGAGCAGTTCTTC

v_gene: TRBV12-3/TRBV12-4
j_gene: TRBJ2-4
abundance: many
d_gene: .
CDR3aa: CASRGLGPIQYF
CDR3nt: TGTGCCAGCAGGGGCCTAGGACCCATTCAGTACTTC

v_gene: TRBV7-9
j_gene: TRBJ2-1
abundance: .
d_gene: .
CDR3aa: CASSLAQAMMDEQFF
CDR3nt: TGTGCCAGCAGCTTAGCGCAAGCGATGATGGATGAGCAGTTCTTC

v_gene: TRBV12-3/TRBV12-4
j_gene: TRBJ1-2
abundance: many
d_gene: .
CDR3aa: CASSLGEGYTF
CDR3nt: TGTGCCAGCAGCTTAGGAGAAGGCTACACCTTC

v_gene: TRBV7-9
j_gene: TRBJ2-1
abundance: .
d_gene: .
CDR3aa: CASSLALFGNSYNEQFF
CDR3nt: TGTGCCAGCAGCTTAGCGCTTTTTGGTAATTCCTACAATGAGCAGTTCTTC

v_gene: TRBV5-5
j_gene: TRBJ2-2
abundance: few
d_gene: TRBD2
CDR3aa: CASSLELAGGTNTGELFF
CDR3nt: TGTGCCAGCAGCTTGGAACTAGCGGGGGGTACGAACACCGGGGAGCTGTTTTTT

v_gene: TRBV12-3/TRBV12-4
j_gene: TRBJ2-2
abundance: .
d_gene: .
CDR3aa: CASSSWTENTGELFF
CDR3nt: TGTGCCAGCAGTTCATGGACTGAGAACACCGGGGAGCTGTTTTTT

v_gene: TRBV7-9
j_gene: TRBJ2-4
abundance: few
d_gene: .
CDR3aa: CASSLEGEAKNIQYF
CDR3nt: TGTGCCAGCAGCTTAGAAGGGGAAGCCAAAAACATTCAGTACTTC

v_gene: TRBV3-1
j_gene: TRBJ1-2
abundance: .
d_gene: .
CDR3aa: CASSQGGLQGYGYTF
CDR3nt: TGTGCCAGCAGCCAAGGCGGACTACAGGGCTATGGCTACACCTTC

v_gene: TRBV7-8
j_gene: TRBJ1-3
abundance: few
d_gene: TRBD1
CDR3aa: CASSLQGARSSGNTIYF
CDR3nt: TGTGCCAGCAGCCTACAGGGGGCGAGGAGCTCTGGAAACACCATATATTTT

v_gene: TRBV29-1
j_gene: TRBJ2-3
abundance: few
d_gene: .
CDR3aa: CSIADTQYF
CDR3nt: TGCAGCATCGCTGATACGCAGTATTTT

v_gene: TRBV7-9
j_gene: TRBJ2-7
abundance: few
d_gene: .
CDR3aa: CASSPTGDSSYEQYF
CDR3nt: TGTGCCAGCAGTCCCACGGGGGACAGCTCCTACGAGCAGTACTTC

v_gene: TRBV7-9
j_gene: TRBJ2-3
abundance: .
d_gene: .
CDR3aa: CASSLRGQTSTDTQYF
CDR3nt: TGTGCCAGCAGCTTAAGGGGACAAACTAGCACAGATACGCAGTATTTT

v_gene: TRBV6-5
j_gene: TRBJ2-5
abundance: .
d_gene: TRBD2
CDR3aa: CASSYSQLAGRETQYF
CDR3nt: TGTGCCAGCAGTTACTCGCAGCTAGCGGGTAGAGAGACCCAGTACTTC

v_gene: TRBV11-2
j_gene: TRBJ2-7
abundance: many
d_gene: .
CDR3aa: CASRPTASYEQYF
CDR3nt: TGTGCCAGCAGGCCCACGGCGTCCTACGAGCAGTACTTC

v_gene: TRBV4-1
j_gene: TRBJ2-5
abundance: .
d_gene: .
CDR3aa: CASSQKTDQETQYF
CDR3nt: TGCGCCAGCAGCCAAAAGACAGACCAAGAGACCCAGTACTTC

v_gene: TRBV6-5
j_gene: TRBJ2-2
abundance: few
d_gene: TRBD1
CDR3aa: CASSSGTGSFTGELFF
CDR3nt: TGTGCCAGCAGTTCAGGGACAGGGAGTTTCACCGGGGAGCTGTTTTTT

v_gene: TRBV7-9
j_gene: TRBJ2-5
abundance: .
d_gene: .
CDR3aa: CASSHVGRGETQYF
CDR3nt: TGTGCCAGCAGCCATGTAGGCCGGGGGGAGACCCAGTACTTC

v_gene: TRBV6-5
j_gene: TRBJ2-3
abundance: few
d_gene: TRBD2
CDR3aa: CASSSGTKTTDTQYF
CDR3nt: TGTGCCAGCAGTTCCGGGACTAAAACCACAGATACGCAGTATTTT

v_gene: TRBV5-1
j_gene: TRBJ2-1
abundance: .
d_gene: TRBD1
CDR3aa: CASSSPGTGYNEQFF
CDR3nt: TGCGCCAGCAGCTCACCCGGGACAGGTTACAATGAGCAGTTCTTC

v_gene: TRBV4-1
j_gene: TRBJ2-2
abundance: few
d_gene: .
CDR3aa: CASSQEGSRYTGELFF
CDR3nt: TGCGCCAGCAGCCAAGAGGGCAGCAGATACACCGGGGAGCTGTTTTTT

v_gene: TRBV27
j_gene: TRBJ2-3
abundance: .
d_gene: TRBD1
CDR3aa: CASKLTGEDTQYF
CDR3nt: TGTGCCAGCAAACTGACAGGGGAAGATACGCAGTATTTT

v_gene: TRBV27
j_gene: TRBJ2-5
abundance: .
d_gene: .
CDR3aa: CASSFNGLEGTQYF
CDR3nt: TGTGCCAGCAGTTTTAATGGTCTGGAGGGGACCCAGTACTTC

v_gene: TRBV7-9
j_gene: TRBJ1-1
abundance: few
d_gene: .
CDR3aa: CASPGAGVTTEAFF
CDR3nt: TGTGCCAGCCCGGGGGCAGGGGTTACAACTGAAGCTTTCTTT

v_gene: TRBV7-8
j_gene: TRBJ2-1
abundance: few
d_gene: .
CDR3aa: CAGGEQFF
CDR3nt: TGTGCGGGGGGTGAGCAGTTCTTC

v_gene: TRBV24-1
j_gene: TRBJ2-1
abundance: many
d_gene: .
CDR3aa: CATSDLSNEQFF
CDR3nt: TGTGCCACCAGTGACCTTAGTAATGAGCAGTTCTTC

v_gene: TRBV12-3/TRBV12-4
j_gene: TRBJ1-1
abundance: .
d_gene: .
CDR3aa: CASSLGSLTEAFF
CDR3nt: TGTGCCAGCAGTTTGGGTTCTCTGACTGAAGCTTTCTTT

v_gene: TRBV5-1
j_gene: TRBJ2-1
abundance: .
d_gene: .
CDR3aa: CASSFGLNEQFF
CDR3nt: TGCGCCAGCAGCTTCGGACTCAATGAGCAGTTCTTC

v_gene: TRBV7-9
j_gene: TRBJ2-7
abundance: few
d_gene: .
CDR3aa: CASSLPPVAEQYF
CDR3nt: TGTGCCAGCAGCTTACCCCCGGTCGCCGAGCAGTACTTC

v_gene: TRBV7-2
j_gene: TRBJ2-5
abundance: .
d_gene: .
CDR3aa: CASSPTGGVQETQYF
CDR3nt: TGTGCCAGCAGCCCGACAGGCGGGGTGCAGGAGACCCAGTACTTC

v_gene: TRBV4-1
j_gene: TRBJ2-1
abundance: few
d_gene: .
CDR3aa: CASGLAGSYNEQFF
CDR3nt: TGCGCCAGCGGCCTCGCGGGGTCCTACAATGAGCAGTTCTTC

v_gene: TRBV4-1
j_gene: TRBJ2-7
abundance: .
d_gene: .
CDR3aa: CASSQDPGLISYEQYF
CDR3nt: TGCGCCAGCAGCCAAGACCCAGGACTGATCTCCTACGAGCAGTACTTC

v_gene: TRBV10-2
j_gene: TRBJ2-1
abundance: .
d_gene: .
CDR3aa: CASSDVSSYNEQFF
CDR3nt: TGCGCCAGCAGTGACGTTAGCTCCTACAATGAGCAGTTCTTC

v_gene: TRBV25-1
j_gene: TRBJ1-5
abundance: .
d_gene: .
CDR3aa: CASIDEAINQPQHF
CDR3nt: TGTGCCAGCATCGACGAGGCTATTAATCAGCCCCAGCATTTT

v_gene: TRBV30
j_gene: TRBJ2-5
abundance: .
d_gene: .
CDR3aa: CAWSVPEVFQETQYF
CDR3nt: TGTGCCTGGAGTGTACCCGAGGTCTTCCAAGAGACCCAGTACTTC

v_gene: TRBV12-3/TRBV12-4
j_gene: TRBJ1-1
abundance: .
d_gene: .
CDR3aa: CASSSEYTEAFF
CDR3nt: TGTGCCAGCAGTTCTGAGTACACTGAAGCTTTCTTT

v_gene: TRBV12-3/TRBV12-4
j_gene: TRBJ2-2
abundance: many
d_gene: .
CDR3aa: CASSPDITNTGELFF
CDR3nt: TGTGCCAGCAGTCCCGACATTACGAACACCGGGGAGCTGTTTTTT

v_gene: TRBV12-3/TRBV12-4
j_gene: TRBJ2-3
abundance: many
d_gene: .
CDR3aa: CASSFPTDPNTQYF
CDR3nt: TGTGCCAGCAGTTTCCCAACTGATCCAAATACGCAGTATTTT

v_gene: TRBV12-3/TRBV12-4
j_gene: TRBJ2-4
abundance: .
d_gene: .
CDR3aa: CASRQRGGEENIQYF
CDR3nt: TGTGCCAGCAGACAAAGGGGGGGGGAAGAAAACATTCAGTACTTC

v_gene: TRBV12-3/TRBV12-4
j_gene: TRBJ2-3
abundance: few
d_gene: TRBD1
CDR3aa: CASSLAGTGSTDTQYF
CDR3nt: TGTGCCAGCAGTTTAGCCGGGACAGGGAGCACAGATACGCAGTATTTT

v_gene: TRBV18
j_gene: TRBJ2-3
abundance: .
d_gene: TRBD1
CDR3aa: CASSPLDRSHTDTQYF
CDR3nt: TGTGCCAGCTCACCATTGGACAGGTCGCACACAGATACGCAGTATTTT

v_gene: TRBV21-1
j_gene: TRBJ2-1
abundance: few
d_gene: .
CDR3aa: CASSKSWGPYNEQFF
CDR3nt: TGTGCCAGCAGCAAATCTTGGGGTCCCTACAATGAGCAGTTCTTC

v_gene: TRBV12-3/TRBV12-4
j_gene: TRBJ2-1
abundance: .
d_gene: .
CDR3aa: CASSLNGINEQFF
CDR3nt: TGTGCCAGCAGTTTAAACGGGATCAATGAGCAGTTCTTC

v_gene: TRBV27
j_gene: TRBJ2-3
abundance: .
d_gene: .
CDR3aa: CATKGRGSSTDTQYF
CDR3nt: TGTGCCACCAAGGGGAGGGGGAGCTCCACAGATACGCAGTATTTT

v_gene: TRBV12-3/TRBV12-4
j_gene: TRBJ2-7
abundance: .
d_gene: TRBD1
CDR3aa: CASRATGVTYEQYF
CDR3nt: TGTGCCAGCAGGGCTACAGGGGTGACCTACGAGCAGTACTTC

v_gene: TRBV30
j_gene: TRBJ2-3
abundance: .
d_gene: TRBD2
CDR3aa: CAWSGASGTTDTQYF
CDR3nt: TGTGCCTGGAGTGGGGCTAGCGGGACCACAGATACGCAGTATTTT

v_gene: TRBV10-3
j_gene: TRBJ2-2
abundance: few
d_gene: TRBD1
CDR3aa: CAISDTGGQGNTGELFF
CDR3nt: TGTGCCATCAGTGATACGGGGGGACAGGGCAACACCGGGGAGCTGTTTTTT

v_gene: TRBV27
j_gene: TRBJ2-7
abundance: .
d_gene: .
CDR3aa: CASGFGSGEQYF
CDR3nt: TGTGCCAGCGGCTTTGGGTCTGGCGAGCAGTACTTC

v_gene: TRBV2
j_gene: TRBJ1-2
abundance: few
d_gene: .
CDR3aa: CASKVGYGYTF
CDR3nt: TGTGCCAGCAAGGTTGGCTATGGCTACACCTTC

v_gene: TRBV2
j_gene: TRBJ2-7
abundance: many
d_gene: .
CDR3aa: CASSEADRDLNVYEQYF
CDR3nt: TGTGCCAGCAGTGAAGCTGATAGGGACCTTAACGTCTACGAGCAGTACTTC

v_gene: TRBV20-1
j_gene: TRBJ2-3
abundance: .
d_gene: TRBD1
CDR3aa: CSAREQVDRENPISTDTQYF
CDR3nt: TGCAGTGCTAGAGAACAGGTGGACAGGGAGAACCCAATTAGCACAGATACGCAGTATTTT

v_gene: TRBV7-8
j_gene: TRBJ2-1
abundance: .
d_gene: .
CDR3aa: CASSWQGHEQFF
CDR3nt: TGTGCCAGCAGCTGGCAGGGCCATGAGCAGTTCTTC

v_gene: TRBV7-2
j_gene: TRBJ2-1
abundance: many
d_gene: .
CDR3aa: CASSLSTHNEQFF
CDR3nt: TGTGCCAGCAGCTTATCGACGCACAATGAGCAGTTCTTC

v_gene: TRBV7-8
j_gene: TRBJ2-7
abundance: .
d_gene: TRBD1
CDR3aa: CASSLMAGGGYEQYF
CDR3nt: TGTGCCAGCAGTTTAATGGCAGGGGGTGGCTACGAGCAGTACTTC